Listed below are T cell receptor beta chains from one sample, sequenced in a study of a mutant IDH1 vaccine in newly diagnosed glioma. No antigen has been identified for these receptors. TCRdb's copy holds only in-frame clones and misses some; the assay was immunoSEQ multiplex PCR. The profile shows around 60,000 clones, about four fifths of them singletons. The sample was PBMCs, taken from a glioma patient whose treatment included an IDH1 peptide vaccine. The receptor source for this set is a man aged 35 to 55 with glioma. The CDR3 runs from the conserved cysteine through the conserved F or W. D genes are given only for firm matches. Clone sizes are given selectively: once, few, many, or a class where the clone is expanded.

d_gene: TRBD1
j_gene: TRBJ2-3
v_gene: TRBV9
abundance: -
CDR3nt: TGTGCCAGCAGCGTAACGGGCAGGGGGCGGGATACGCAGTATTTT
CDR3aa: CASSVTGRGRDTQYF

d_gene: -
j_gene: TRBJ2-6
v_gene: TRBV7-3
abundance: few
CDR3nt: TGTGCCAGCAGCGCCACTAGCTCTGGGGCCAACGTCCTGACTTTC
CDR3aa: CASSATSSGANVLTF

d_gene: TRBD2
j_gene: TRBJ2-5
v_gene: TRBV4-3
abundance: -
CDR3nt: TGCGCCAGCAGCCATTTCGCCGGGACTAGCGGAAAAGAGACCCAGTACTTC
CDR3aa: CASSHFAGTSGKETQYF

d_gene: -
j_gene: TRBJ1-2
v_gene: TRBV6-5
abundance: -
CDR3nt: TGTGCCAGCAGTTACTCTGGGGCGTCGCAGGGCTACACCTTC
CDR3aa: CASSYSGASQGYTF

d_gene: -
j_gene: TRBJ2-2
v_gene: TRBV15
abundance: -
CDR3nt: TGTGCCACCAGCAGAGAGAGGGGATATATCGGGGAGCTGTTTTTT
CDR3aa: CATSRERGYIGELFF

d_gene: TRBD2
j_gene: TRBJ2-4
v_gene: TRBV6-1
abundance: once
CDR3nt: TGTGCCAGCAGGAATAGCGGGGGGCCAAACATCATTCAGTACTTC
CDR3aa: CASRNSGGPNIIQYF

d_gene: -
j_gene: TRBJ1-2
v_gene: TRBV7-3
abundance: -
CDR3nt: TGTGCCAGCAGCTTAAGTACAGACAACTATGGCTACACCTTC
CDR3aa: CASSLSTDNYGYTF

d_gene: TRBD1
j_gene: TRBJ1-1
v_gene: TRBV6-4
abundance: -
CDR3nt: TGTGCCAGCAGTGACTTAGCCAGGGGGCGCTTCATGAACACTGAAGCTTTCTTT
CDR3aa: CASSDLARGRFMNTEAFF

d_gene: -
j_gene: TRBJ2-7
v_gene: TRBV4-2
abundance: -
CDR3nt: TGTGCCAGCAGCCATTTCTCTTCCGAGGGGGCCTACGAGCAGTACTTC
CDR3aa: CASSHFSSEGAYEQYF

d_gene: -
j_gene: TRBJ1-1
v_gene: TRBV19
abundance: -
CDR3nt: TGTGCCAGTAGTATAATTCAGGGCAACACTGAAGCTTTCTTT
CDR3aa: CASSIIQGNTEAFF

d_gene: -
j_gene: TRBJ1-2
v_gene: TRBV30
abundance: few
CDR3nt: TGTGCCTGGAGTCTATCCGGGACCATTAGCCATGGCTACACCTTC
CDR3aa: CAWSLSGTISHGYTF

d_gene: -
j_gene: TRBJ2-2
v_gene: TRBV7-9
abundance: -
CDR3nt: TGTGCCAGCAGCTTCCAGGGGGGTCACGGGGAGCTGTTTTTT
CDR3aa: CASSFQGGHGELFF

d_gene: -
j_gene: TRBJ1-1
v_gene: TRBV6-4
abundance: once
CDR3nt: TGTGCCAGCCCCGGACTGAGGAACACTGAAGCTTTCTTT
CDR3aa: CASPGLRNTEAFF

d_gene: -
j_gene: TRBJ2-7
v_gene: TRBV21-1
abundance: -
CDR3nt: TGTGCCAGCAGCAAGGGCAGGGCTATTGCCGTCTACGAGCAGTACTTC
CDR3aa: CASSKGRAIAVYEQYF

d_gene: TRBD2
j_gene: TRBJ2-7
v_gene: TRBV28
abundance: -
CDR3nt: TGTGCCAGCAGTTTGACGGTAGCGGGACTAGTCTACGAGCAGTACTTC
CDR3aa: CASSLTVAGLVYEQYF

d_gene: -
j_gene: TRBJ2-6
v_gene: TRBV6-1
abundance: -
CDR3nt: TGTGCCAGCAGTGCGAGGCCCGTCCGCCCTGGGGCCAACGTCCTGACTTTC
CDR3aa: CASSARPVRPGANVLTF

d_gene: -
j_gene: TRBJ1-3
v_gene: TRBV6-1
abundance: -
CDR3nt: TGTGCCAGCAGTTCCCTGGGGGGCACTGGAAACACCATATATTTT
CDR3aa: CASSSLGGTGNTIYF

d_gene: TRBD2
j_gene: TRBJ2-2
v_gene: TRBV27
abundance: -
CDR3nt: TGTGCCAGCAGTGATTTTTACGGACTAGCGGGATTTTCGGTCACCGGGGAGCTGTTTTTT
CDR3aa: CASSDFYGLAGFSVTGELFF

d_gene: -
j_gene: TRBJ2-1
v_gene: TRBV7-9
abundance: -
CDR3nt: TGTGCCAGCAGCTTAGGAGGCGTTCAGATGGGGACCAATGAGCAGTTCTTC
CDR3aa: CASSLGGVQMGTNEQFF

d_gene: TRBD1
j_gene: TRBJ1-2
v_gene: TRBV19
abundance: once
CDR3nt: TGTGCCAGTAGCCGACAGGGGGCTAATGGCTACACCTTC
CDR3aa: CASSRQGANGYTF

d_gene: -
j_gene: TRBJ2-7
v_gene: TRBV15
abundance: -
CDR3nt: TGTGCCACCAGCAAAGAGCCAGGGGGGACCTACGAGCAGTACTTC
CDR3aa: CATSKEPGGTYEQYF